This is a list of T cell receptor beta chains from one sample in a study of T cells in Graves' hyperthyroidism and ophthalmopathy. TCRdb reprocessed the multiplex PCR reads with MiXCR, giving one entry per CDR3 protein. The sample lists roughly 660,000 distinct CDR3 sequences; 17% were seen once. The sequencing input was blood. The receptors stem from a middle-aged man with Graves' hyperthyroidism. Both conserved end residues are part of each CDR3. The D gene is left open where the match is weak. Clone size is not always given. Where it is, it says once, few, many or a class for expanded clones.

CDR3 protein,CDR3 DNA,D gene,CDR3 length,J gene,V gene,clone size
CASSQDWGRGYGYTF,TGCGCCAGCAGCCAAGATTGGGGACGCGGCTATGGCTACACCTTC,-,15,TRBJ1-2,TRBV4-1,few
CASSISFEGPRTEAFF,TGTGCCAGTAGTATTTCTTTCGAGGGGCCCCGGACTGAAGCTTTCTTT,-,16,TRBJ1-1,TRBV19,-
CASSPWEGLDYEQYF,TGTGCCAGCAGCCCTTGGGAGGGACTAGACTACGAGCAGTACTTC,TRBD2,15,TRBJ2-7,TRBV3-1,-
CAISGGTSVSSYEQYF,TGTGCCATCAGTGGGGGGACTAGCGTGAGCTCCTACGAGCAGTACTTC,TRBD2,16,TRBJ2-7,TRBV10-3,-
CASSLGGDGDTQYF,TGCGCCAGCAGCTTGGGTGGCGATGGAGATACGCAGTATTTT,-,14,TRBJ2-3,TRBV5-1,-
CAISVTSGITDTQYF,TGTGCCATCAGTGTGACTAGCGGGATCACAGATACGCAGTATTTT,TRBD2,15,TRBJ2-3,TRBV10-3,-
CASSSPPSVDEQFF,TGTGCCAGCAGTTCCCCCCCATCTGTGGATGAGCAGTTCTTC,-,14,TRBJ2-1,TRBV28,-
CASSDPYQETQYF,TGTGCCAGCAGTGACCCTTACCAAGAGACCCAGTACTTC,-,13,TRBJ2-5,TRBV2,-
CASSFSSRGRLTGVNVLTF,TGTGCCAGCAGTTTTTCCTCGCGTGGACGGCTAACTGGGGTCAACGTCCTGACTTTC,-,19,TRBJ2-6,TRBV28,once
CASIPGLAGEIDTQYF,TGTGCCAGCATACCGGGACTAGCGGGAGAAATAGATACGCAGTATTTT,TRBD2,16,TRBJ2-3,TRBV7-9,few
CASSFSLSTSGSTDTQYF,TGTGCCAGCAGTTTCTCACTTTCGACTAGCGGGAGTACAGATACGCAGTATTTT,TRBD2,18,TRBJ2-3,TRBV28,many
CSARGGLIAFF,TGCAGTGCTAGAGGGGGGTTAATAGCTTTCTTT,-,11,TRBJ1-1,TRBV20-1,many
CASSFTPGNPFTDQPQHF,TGTGCCAGCAGCTTCACCCCCGGGAACCCCTTCACTGATCAGCCCCAGCATTTT,-,18,TRBJ1-5,TRBV7-2,many
CASRELGAANTGELFF,TGTGCCAGCAGGGAATTGGGTGCTGCGAACACCGGGGAGCTGTTTTTT,-,16,TRBJ2-2,TRBV28,few
CASSGTGRDEQYF,TGTGCCAGCAGTGGGACAGGGCGGGACGAGCAGTACTTC,TRBD1,13,TRBJ2-7,TRBV28,many
CASNSDRGPPRNEQFF,TGTGCCAGCAACTCCGACAGGGGGCCTCCTAGGAATGAGCAGTTCTTC,TRBD1,16,TRBJ2-1,TRBV28,-
CASSQGLAVNEQFF,TGTGCCAGCAGCCAGGGACTAGCGGTGAATGAGCAGTTCTTC,TRBD2,14,TRBJ2-1,TRBV7-9,many
CATREMGTDTQYF,TGTGCCACACGGGAGATGGGAACAGATACGCAGTATTTT,-,13,TRBJ2-3,TRBV2,many
CASSLAGPRPNAF,TGTGCCAGCAGCTTAGCGGGACCGCGGCCCAATGCTTTC,-,13,TRBJ2-6,TRBV7-9,many
CASSGRGGGRRETQYF,TGTGCCAGCAGTGGTAGGGGAGGGGGGCGACGGGAGACCCAGTACTTC,-,16,TRBJ2-5,TRBV6-1,many